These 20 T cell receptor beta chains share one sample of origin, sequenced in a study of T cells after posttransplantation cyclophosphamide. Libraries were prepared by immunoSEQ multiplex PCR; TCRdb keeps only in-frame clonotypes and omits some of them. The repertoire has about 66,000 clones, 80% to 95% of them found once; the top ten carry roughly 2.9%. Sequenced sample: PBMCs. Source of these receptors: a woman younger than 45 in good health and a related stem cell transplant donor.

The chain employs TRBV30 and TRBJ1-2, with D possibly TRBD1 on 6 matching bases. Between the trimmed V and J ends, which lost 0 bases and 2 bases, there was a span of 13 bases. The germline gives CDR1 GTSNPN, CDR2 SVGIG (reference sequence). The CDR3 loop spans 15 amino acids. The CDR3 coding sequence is TGTGCCTGGAGTGTTCATCGGGGGGCGAACTATGGCTACACCTTC. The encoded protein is CAWSVHRGANYGYTF.

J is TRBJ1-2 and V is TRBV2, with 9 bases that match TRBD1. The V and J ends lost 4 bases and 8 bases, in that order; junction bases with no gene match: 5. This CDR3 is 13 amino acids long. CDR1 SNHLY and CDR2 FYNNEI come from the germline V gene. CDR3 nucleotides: TGTGCCAGCAGTGTCACAGGGGGCGACGGCTACACCTTC. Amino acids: CASSVTGGDGYTF.

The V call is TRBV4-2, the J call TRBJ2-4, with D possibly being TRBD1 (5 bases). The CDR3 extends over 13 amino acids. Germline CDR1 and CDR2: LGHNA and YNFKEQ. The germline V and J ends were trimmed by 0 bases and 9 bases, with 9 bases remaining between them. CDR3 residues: CASSQDRDTIQYF. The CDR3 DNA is TGTGCCAGCAGCCAAGACAGGGATACCATTCAGTACTTC.

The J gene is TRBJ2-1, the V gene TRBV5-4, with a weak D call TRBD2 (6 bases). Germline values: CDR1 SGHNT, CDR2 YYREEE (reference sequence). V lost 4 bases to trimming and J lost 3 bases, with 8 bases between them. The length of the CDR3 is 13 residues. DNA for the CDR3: TGTGCCAGCAGCCCCGGGAGCTACAATGAGCAGTTCTTC. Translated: CASSPGSYNEQFF.

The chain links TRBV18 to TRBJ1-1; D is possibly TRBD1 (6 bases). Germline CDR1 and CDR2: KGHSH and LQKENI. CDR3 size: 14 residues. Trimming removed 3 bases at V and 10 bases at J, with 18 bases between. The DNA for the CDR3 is TGTGCCAGCTCACCCCTAAGGACAGAGGTCGGAGCTTTCTTT. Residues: CASSPLRTEVGAFF.

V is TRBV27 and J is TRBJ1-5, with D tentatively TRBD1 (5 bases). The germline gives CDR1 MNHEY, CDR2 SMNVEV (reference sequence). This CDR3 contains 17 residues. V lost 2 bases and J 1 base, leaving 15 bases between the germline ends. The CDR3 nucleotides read TGTGCCAGCAGTTTAATTTGGGGGAAGACAAGCAATCAGCCCCAGCATTTT. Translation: CASSLIWGKTSNQPQHF.

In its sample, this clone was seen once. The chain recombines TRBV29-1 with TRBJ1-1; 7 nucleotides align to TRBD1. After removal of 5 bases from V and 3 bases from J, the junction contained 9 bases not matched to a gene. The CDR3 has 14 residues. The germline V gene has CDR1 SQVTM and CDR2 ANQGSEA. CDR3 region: CSVHRQGFHTEAFF. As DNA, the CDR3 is TGCAGCGTTCATAGACAGGGCTTTCACACTGAAGCTTTCTTT.

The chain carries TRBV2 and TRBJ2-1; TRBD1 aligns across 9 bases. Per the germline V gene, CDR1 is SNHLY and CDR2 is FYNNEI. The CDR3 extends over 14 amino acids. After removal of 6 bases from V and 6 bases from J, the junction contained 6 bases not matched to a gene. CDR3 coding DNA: TGTGCCAGCAGACCAACAGGGGGCGGCAATGAGCAGTTCTTC. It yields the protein CASRPTGGGNEQFF.

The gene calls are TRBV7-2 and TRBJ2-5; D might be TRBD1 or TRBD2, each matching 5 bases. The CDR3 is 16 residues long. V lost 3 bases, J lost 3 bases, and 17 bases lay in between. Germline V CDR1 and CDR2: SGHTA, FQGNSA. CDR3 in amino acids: CASSFNPGTAKETQYF. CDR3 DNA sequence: TGTGCCAGCAGCTTCAACCCTGGGACGGCGAAAGAGACCCAGTACTTC.

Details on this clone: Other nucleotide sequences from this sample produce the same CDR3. CDR3 bases: TGTGCCAGCAGCGTAGGGGGGGCCGCTTACAATGAGCAGTTCTTC. Amino acids: CASSVGGAAYNEQFF. The chain joins TRBV9 to TRBJ2-1; D assignment may be TRBD1 or TRBD2 (6 bases each). V was cut by 0 bases and J by 4 bases, with 11 bases left in between. There are 15 residues in the CDR3. CDR1 is SGDLS, CDR2 YYNGEE, per germline. Full variable domain (rest looked up from reference TRBV9 and TRBJ2-1): DSGVTQTPKHLITATGQRVTLRCSPRSGDLSVYWYQQSLDQGLQFLIQYYNGEERAKGNILERFSAQQFPDLHSELNLSSLELGDSALYFCASSVGGAAYNEQFFGPGTRLTVL.

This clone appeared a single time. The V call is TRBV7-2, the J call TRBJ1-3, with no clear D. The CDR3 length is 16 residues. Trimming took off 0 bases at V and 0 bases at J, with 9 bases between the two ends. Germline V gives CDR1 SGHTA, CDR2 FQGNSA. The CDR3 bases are TGTGCCAGCAGCTTAGCGGTTCAATTCTCTGGAAACACCATATATTTT. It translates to CASSLAVQFSGNTIYF.

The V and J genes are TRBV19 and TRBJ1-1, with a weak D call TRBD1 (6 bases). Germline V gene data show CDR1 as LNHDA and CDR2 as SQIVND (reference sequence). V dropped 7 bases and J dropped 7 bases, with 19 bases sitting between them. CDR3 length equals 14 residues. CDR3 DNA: TGTGCCAGTACCCTACTTGGGACATCTTTTGAAGCTTTCTTT. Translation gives CASTLLGTSFEAFF.

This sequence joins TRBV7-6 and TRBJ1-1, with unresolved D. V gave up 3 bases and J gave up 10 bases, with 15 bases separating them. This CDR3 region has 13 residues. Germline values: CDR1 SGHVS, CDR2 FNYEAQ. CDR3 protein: CASSLASNYRAFF. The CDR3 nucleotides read TGTGCCAGCAGCTTGGCATCCAATTACAGAGCTTTCTTT.

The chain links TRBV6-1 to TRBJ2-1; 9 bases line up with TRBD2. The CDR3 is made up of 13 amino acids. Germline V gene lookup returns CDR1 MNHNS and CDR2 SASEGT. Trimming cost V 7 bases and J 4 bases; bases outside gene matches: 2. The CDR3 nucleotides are TGTGCCAGCACCCTAGCGGGATACAATGAGCAGTTCTTC. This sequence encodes CASTLAGYNEQFF.

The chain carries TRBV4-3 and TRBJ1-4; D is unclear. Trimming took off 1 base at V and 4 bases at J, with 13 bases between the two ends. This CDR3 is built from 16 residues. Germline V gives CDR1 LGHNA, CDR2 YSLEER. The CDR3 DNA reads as TGCGCCAGCAGCCAAGCGTTTAGGACGGTTAATGAAAAACTGTTTTTT. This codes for CASSQAFRTVNEKLFF.

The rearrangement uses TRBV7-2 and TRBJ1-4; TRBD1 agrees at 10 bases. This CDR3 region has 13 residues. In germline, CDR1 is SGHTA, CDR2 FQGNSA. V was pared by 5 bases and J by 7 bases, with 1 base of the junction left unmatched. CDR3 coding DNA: TGTGCCAGCAGCCGGGACAGGGGTGAAAAACTGTTTTTT. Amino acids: CASSRDRGEKLFF.

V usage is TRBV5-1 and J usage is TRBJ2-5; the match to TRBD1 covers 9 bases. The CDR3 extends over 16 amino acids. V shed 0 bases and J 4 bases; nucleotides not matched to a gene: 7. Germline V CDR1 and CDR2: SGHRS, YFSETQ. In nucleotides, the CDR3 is TGCGCCAGCAGCTTGGGTGTGACAGGGGGTCCAGAGACCCAGTACTTC. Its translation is CASSLGVTGGPETQYF.

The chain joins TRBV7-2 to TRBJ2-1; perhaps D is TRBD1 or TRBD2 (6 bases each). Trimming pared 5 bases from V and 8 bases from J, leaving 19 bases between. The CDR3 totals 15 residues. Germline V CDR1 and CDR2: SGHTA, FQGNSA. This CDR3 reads CASSPQVGGWDEQFF. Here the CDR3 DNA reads TGTGCCAGCAGCCCCCAGGTAGGGGGGTGGGATGAGCAGTTCTTC.

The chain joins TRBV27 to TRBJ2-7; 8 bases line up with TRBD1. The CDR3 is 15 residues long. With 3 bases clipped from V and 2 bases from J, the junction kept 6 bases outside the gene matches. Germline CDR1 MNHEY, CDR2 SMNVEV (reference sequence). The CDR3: CASSLRGQGPYEQYF. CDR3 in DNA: TGTGCCAGCAGTTTGCGCGGACAGGGCCCCTACGAGCAGTACTTC.

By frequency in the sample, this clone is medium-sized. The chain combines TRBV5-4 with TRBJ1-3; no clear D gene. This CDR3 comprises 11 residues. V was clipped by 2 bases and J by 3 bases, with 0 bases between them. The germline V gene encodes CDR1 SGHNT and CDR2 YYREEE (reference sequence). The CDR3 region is CASSFGNTIYF. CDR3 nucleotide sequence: TGTGCCAGCAGCTTTGGAAACACCATATATTTT.